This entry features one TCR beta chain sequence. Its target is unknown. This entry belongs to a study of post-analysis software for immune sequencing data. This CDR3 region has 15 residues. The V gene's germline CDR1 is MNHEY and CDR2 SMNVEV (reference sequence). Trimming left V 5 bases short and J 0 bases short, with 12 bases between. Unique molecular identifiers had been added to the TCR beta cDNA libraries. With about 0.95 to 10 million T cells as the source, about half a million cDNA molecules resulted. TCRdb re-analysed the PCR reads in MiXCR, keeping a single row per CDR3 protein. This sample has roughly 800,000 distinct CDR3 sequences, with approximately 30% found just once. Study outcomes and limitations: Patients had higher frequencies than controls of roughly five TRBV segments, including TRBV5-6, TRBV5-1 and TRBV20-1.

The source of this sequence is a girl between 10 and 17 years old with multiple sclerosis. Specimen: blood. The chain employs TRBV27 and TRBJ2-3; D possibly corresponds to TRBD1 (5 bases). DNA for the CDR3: TGTGCCAGCAGTCCCGTCAGGGATAGCACAGATACGCAGTATTTT. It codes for CASSPVRDSTDTQYF.